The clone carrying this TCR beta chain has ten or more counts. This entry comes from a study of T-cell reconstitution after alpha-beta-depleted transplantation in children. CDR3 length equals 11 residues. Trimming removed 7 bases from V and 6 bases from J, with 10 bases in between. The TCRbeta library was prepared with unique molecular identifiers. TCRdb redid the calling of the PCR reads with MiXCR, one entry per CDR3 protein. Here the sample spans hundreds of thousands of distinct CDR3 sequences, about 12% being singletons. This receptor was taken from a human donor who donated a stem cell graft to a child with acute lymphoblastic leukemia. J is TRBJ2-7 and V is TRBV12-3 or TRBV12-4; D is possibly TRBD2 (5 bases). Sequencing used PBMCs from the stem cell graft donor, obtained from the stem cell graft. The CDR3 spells CASTLGGEQYF. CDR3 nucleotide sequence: TGTGCCAGCACCCTCGGAGGCGAGCAGTACTTC.